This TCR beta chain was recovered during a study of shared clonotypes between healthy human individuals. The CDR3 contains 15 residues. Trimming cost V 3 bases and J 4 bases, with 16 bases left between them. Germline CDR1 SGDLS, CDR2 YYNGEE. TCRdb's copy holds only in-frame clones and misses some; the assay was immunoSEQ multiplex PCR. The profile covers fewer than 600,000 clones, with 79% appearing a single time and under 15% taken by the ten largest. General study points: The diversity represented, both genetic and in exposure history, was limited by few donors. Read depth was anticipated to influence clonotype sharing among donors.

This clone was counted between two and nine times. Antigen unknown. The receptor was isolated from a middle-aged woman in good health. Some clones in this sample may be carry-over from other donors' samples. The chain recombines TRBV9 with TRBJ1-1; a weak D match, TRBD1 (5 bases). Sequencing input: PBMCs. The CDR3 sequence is CASSAREAGATEAFF. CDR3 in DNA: TGTGCCAGCAGCGCTCGAGAGGCCGGGGCCACTGAAGCTTTCTTT. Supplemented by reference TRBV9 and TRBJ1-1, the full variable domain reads DSGVTQTPKHLITATGQRVTLRCSPRSGDLSVYWYQQSLDQGLQFLIQYYNGEERAKGNILERFSAQQFPDLHSELNLSSLELGDSALYFCASSAREAGATEAFFGQGTRLTVV.